Reported below is one T cell receptor (beta chain). The data are from a study of cytomegalovirus exposure and HLA in healthy donors. Profiling relied on immunoSEQ multiplex PCR, and the TCRdb table lists in-frame clones only, not all of them. The table shows approximately 300,000 clones, with more than 80% occurring only once. The sequence was collected from a woman under 30 in good health and CMV-seronegative. The specimen was PBMCs.

CDR3 protein: CASSTDRGNTGELFF. In nucleotides, the CDR3 is TGTGCCAGCAGCACAGACAGGGGAAACACCGGGGAGCTGTTTTTT. The chain joins TRBV7-9 to TRBJ2-2; 8 positions match TRBD1. Germline-derived CDR1 and CDR2 are SEHNR and FQNEAQ (reference sequence). Trimming took 5 bases from V and 2 from J; bases not matched to a gene: 4. The CDR3 spans 15 residues.